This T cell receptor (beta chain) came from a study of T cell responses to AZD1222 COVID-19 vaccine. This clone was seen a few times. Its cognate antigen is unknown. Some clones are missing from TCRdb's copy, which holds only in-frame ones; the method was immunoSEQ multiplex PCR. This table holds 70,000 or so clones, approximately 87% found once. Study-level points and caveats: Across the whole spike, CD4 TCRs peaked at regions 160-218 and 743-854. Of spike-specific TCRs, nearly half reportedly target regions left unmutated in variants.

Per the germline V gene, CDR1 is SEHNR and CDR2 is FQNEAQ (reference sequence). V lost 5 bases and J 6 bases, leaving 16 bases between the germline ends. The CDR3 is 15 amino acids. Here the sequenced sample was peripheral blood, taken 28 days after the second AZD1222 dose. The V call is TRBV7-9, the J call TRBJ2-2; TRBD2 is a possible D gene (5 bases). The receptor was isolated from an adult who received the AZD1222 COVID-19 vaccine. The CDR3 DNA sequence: TGTGCCAGCAGCGAACTAGGCTTGTTTCCCGGGGAGCTGTTTTTT. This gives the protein CASSELGLFPGELFF.